The next 27 T cell receptor beta chains were all read from a single sample in a study of CD8+ T cells in alopecia areata. The treatment is: oral pan-JAK inhibitor, 5-10 mg twice daily. Sequencing templates came from extracted RNA that was reverse transcribed into cDNA. Method: immunoSEQ multiplex PCR; TCRdb's copy keeps in-frame clones and lacks some. The sample lists roughly 190,000 clones; roughly three fifths were seen once. Specimen: CD4+ T cells sorted from blood, collected around week 50, from a patient treated with tofacitinib. The receptors stem from a human donor with alopecia areata.

The chain couples TRBV30 to TRBJ2-4; D gene uncertain. Germline lookup yields CDR1 GTSNPN and CDR2 SVGIG (reference sequence). V was shortened by 1 base and J by 7 bases, with 14 bases between the two germline ends. The CDR3 is made up of 14 amino acids. DNA of the CDR3: TGTGCCTGGAGTGATGGGGTCGGTGGGAACATTCAGTACTTC. This gives the protein CAWSDGVGGNIQYF.

This chain joins TRBV7-9 and TRBJ2-2, with D possibly matching TRBD1 (5 bases). V lost 5 bases and J lost 4, with 8 bases in between. Germline CDR1 and CDR2: SEHNR and FQNEAQ (reference sequence). The CDR3 is made up of 13 amino acids. The CDR3: CASSPQGTGELFF. CDR3 coding DNA: TGTGCCAGCAGCCCTCAGGGCACCGGGGAGCTGTTTTTT.

This clone was picked up many times. The chain is built from TRBV7-8 and TRBJ2-5; no clear D. This CDR3 comprises 12 residues. Trimming cost V 7 bases and J 0 bases, with 6 bases left between them. The germline CDR1 and CDR2 sequences are SGHVS and FQNEAQ. The CDR3, as DNA: TGTGCCAGCATTGGGTACCAAGAGACCCAGTACTTC. Residues: CASIGYQETQYF.

This clone was recorded a few times. This sequence joins TRBV5-1 and TRBJ2-2; D not resolved. The CDR3 length is 11 residues. The germline V gene has CDR1 SGHRS and CDR2 YFSETQ. V shed 1 base and J shed 8 bases, with 3 bases lying between them. As DNA, the CDR3 is TGCGCCAGCAGCTTGCTGGGGGAGCTGTTTTTT. It yields the protein CASSLLGELFF.

In regard to this clone: Other DNA sequences in the same sample also yield this CDR3. V and J are TRBV7-2 and TRBJ2-2; D is undetermined. The V gene lost 0 bases and the J gene lost 2 bases, with 4 bases spanning the gap. CDR3 size: 14 residues. CDR1 SGHTA and CDR2 FQGNSA come from the germline V gene. CDR3 in amino acids: CASSLAGNTGELFF. In DNA, the CDR3 is TGTGCCAGCAGCTTAGCCGGAAACACCGGGGAGCTGTTTTTT.

The gene calls are TRBV2 and TRBJ1-5; no reliable D call. Trimming pared 3 bases from V and 9 bases from J, leaving 15 bases between. The CDR3 length is 14 residues. CDR1 and CDR2 from the germline V gene are SNHLY and FYNNEI. The CDR3 DNA sequence: TGTGCCAGCAGTGAGATCAGCCCCATTTGGCCCCAGCATTTT. Translated, it gives CASSEISPIWPQHF.

V is TRBV7-2 and J is TRBJ2-4, with no clear D. CDR3 length equals 14 residues. The germline CDR1 and CDR2 sequences are SGHTA and FQGNSA. V lost 2 bases and J lost 8, with 13 bases in between. CDR3 sequence: CASSLNDPSDIQYF. CDR3 bases: TGTGCCAGCAGCTTAAACGACCCGAGCGACATTCAGTACTTC.

The genes are TRBV5-4 and TRBJ2-6; D is undetermined. The germline V gene has CDR1 SGHNT and CDR2 YYREEE (reference sequence). There are 17 residues in the CDR3. With 0 bases removed from V and 0 bases from J, the gap between germline ends came to 10 bases. The CDR3 spells CASSLAHTNSGANVLTF. The CDR3 coding sequence is TGTGCCAGCAGCTTGGCTCATACGAACTCTGGGGCCAACGTCCTGACTTTC.

This clone was picked up a small number of times. This chain uses TRBV18 with TRBJ2-5; D perhaps matches TRBD1 (6 bases). The CDR3 covers 12 residues. Trimming shortened V by 6 bases and J by 3 bases, and 8 bases separated the two germline ends. Germline CDR1 KGHSH, CDR2 LQKENI. Here the CDR3 reads CASSDSEETQYF. The CDR3 DNA reads TGTGCCAGCTCGGACAGTGAAGAGACCCAGTACTTC.

This clone was seen more than once but under ten times. CDR3 nucleotides: TGTGCCAGCAGTTATCAGGTCCCCAACACTGAAGCTTTCTTT. Its translation is CASSYQVPNTEAFF. The V call is TRBV7-2, the J call TRBJ1-1; D is unresolved. Trimming pared 6 bases from V and 2 bases from J, leaving 13 bases between. CDR1 SGHTA and CDR2 FQGNSA come from the germline V gene. CDR3 size: 14 residues.

This clone turned up a few times. The chain has TRBV27 and TRBJ1-2; 9 bases match TRBD1. The V segment lost 3 bases and the J segment 13 bases; nucleotides outside the gene matches: 9. The CDR3 has 13 residues. Germline V gives CDR1 MNHEY, CDR2 SMNVEV (reference sequence). The CDR3 spells CASSLGTGGQATF. The CDR3 DNA follows: TGTGCCAGCAGTTTGGGAACAGGGGGCCAGGCCACCTTC.

The rearrangement joins TRBV2 to TRBJ1-2; D might be TRBD1 (6 bases). The germline CDR1 and CDR2 sequences are SNHLY and FYNNEI. V was cut by 5 bases and J by 8 bases, with 15 bases left in between. The CDR3 spans 13 residues. In DNA, the CDR3 is TGTGCCAGCAGTCGGGGGGGCGTTGGAGGCTACACCTTC. Its translation: CASSRGGVGGYTF.

The chain recombines TRBV7-2 with TRBJ1-6; D remains ambiguous. Deletions cut 2 bases from V and 3 bases from J, with 8 bases between. Germline CDR1 reads SGHTA; CDR2 reads FQGNSA. The CDR3 spans 15 residues. In DNA, the CDR3 is TGTGCCAGCAGCTTACGGACCGGCTATAATTCACCCCTCCACTTT. Protein sequence: CASSLRTGYNSPLHF.

The chain uses TRBV29-1 and TRBJ1-2; no reliable D call. Germline CDR1 reads SQVTM; CDR2 reads ANQGSEA. The CDR3 loop spans 15 amino acids. The V gene lost 4 bases and the J gene lost 4 bases, with 19 bases spanning the gap. DNA for the CDR3: TGCAGCGTTGTGGCCGGGAAGGAGGCCCGCTATGGCTACACCTTC. Its translation: CSVVAGKEARYGYTF.

The rearrangement links TRBV7-2 to TRBJ1-1; D gene uncertain. CDR3 length equals 14 residues. Germline assignment: CDR1 SGHTA and CDR2 FQGNSA. The ends were cut back, 3 bases at V and 7 bases at J, with 15 bases in the middle. The CDR3 loop reads CASSLTSRFVEAFF. In DNA, the CDR3 is TGTGCCAGCAGCTTGACCTCGAGGTTCGTTGAAGCTTTCTTT.

V and J are TRBV25-1 and TRBJ1-2; maybe TRBD1 (6 bases). The germline V and J ends were trimmed by 3 bases and 4 bases, with 12 bases remaining between them. The CDR3 has 14 amino acids. The germline CDR1 and CDR2 sequences are MGHDK and SYGVNS. Written as DNA, the CDR3 is TGTGCCAGCAGTGAGAGGGGAGGGGGCTATGGCTACACCTTC. Its translation is CASSERGGGYGYTF.

This sequence joins TRBV7-8 and TRBJ1-2; maybe TRBD1 (6 bases). Germline V lookup: CDR1 SGHVS, CDR2 FQNEAQ. The CDR3 loop spans 15 amino acids. V was clipped by 4 bases and J by 4 bases, with 16 bases between them. The CDR3 here is CASSSPAAGVYGYTF. The CDR3 DNA reads TGTGCCAGCAGCTCCCCCGCGGCAGGGGTCTATGGCTACACCTTC.

This clone was observed once. J is TRBJ1-2 and V is TRBV4-3; D unclear. V gave up 1 base and J gave up 4 bases, with 10 bases separating them. The CDR3 length is 14 residues. Looked up from germline, CDR1 is LGHNA and CDR2 is YSLEER. The CDR3 sequence: CASSQGLESYGYTF. CDR3 coding DNA: TGCGCCAGCAGCCAAGGATTGGAGAGCTATGGCTACACCTTC.

There are a few counts of this clone. The chain has TRBV29-1 and TRBJ2-3, with TRBD1 matching 11 bases. Unmatched junction bases numbered 8, after V lost 7 bases and J lost 5 bases. This CDR3 region has 14 residues. CDR1 is SQVTM, CDR2 ANQGSEA, per germline. This chain's CDR3 is CSAYGQGAGDTQYF. In nucleotides, the CDR3 is TGCAGCGCCTACGGACAGGGGGCGGGAGATACGCAGTATTTT.

The rearrangement uses TRBV27 and TRBJ2-1, with TRBD2 matching over 11 bases. Germline-derived CDR1 and CDR2 are MNHEY and SMNVEV (reference sequence). CDR3 length: 15 residues. Trimming at V came to 7 bases and at J to 0 bases, leaving 2 bases not matched to a gene. CDR3 sequence (DNA): TGTGCCAGCAACCTAGCGGGGGGCTCCTACAATGAGCAGTTCTTC. It specifies CASNLAGGSYNEQFF.

This clone was observed a handful of times. The chain recombines TRBV5-1 with TRBJ2-7; D gene uncertain. CDR3 length: 15 residues. Germline-derived CDR1 and CDR2 are SGHRS and YFSETQ. The V end was cut by 0 bases, the J end by 2 bases, with 12 bases between. For the CDR3, the DNA is TGCGCCAGCAGCTTGGCCGTGGCTACCCCCTACGAGCAGTACTTC. This encodes CASSLAVATPYEQYF.

The rearrangement links TRBV30 to TRBJ2-7; 9 bases line up with TRBD1. With V trimmed by 6 bases and J by 5 bases, 5 bases remained unmatched. Germline V CDR1 and CDR2: GTSNPN, SVGIG (reference sequence). The CDR3 length is 12 residues. CDR3 sequence: CACGQGTHEQYF. The CDR3 coding sequence is TGTGCCTGTGGACAGGGGACCCACGAGCAGTACTTC.

The chain employs TRBV5-1 and TRBJ2-3; D possibly corresponds to TRBD1 (5 bases). Germline values: CDR1 SGHRS, CDR2 YFSETQ. CDR3 length equals 15 residues. V was shortened by 4 bases and J by 4 bases, with 16 bases between the two germline ends. CDR3 loop: CASSQGAGEADTQYF. The CDR3 DNA follows: TGCGCCAGCAGCCAAGGGGCAGGCGAGGCAGATACGCAGTATTTT.

This chain joins TRBV29-1 and TRBJ2-3; the D is unclear. V lost 3 bases and J lost 5, with 12 bases in between. Germline V gives CDR1 SQVTM, CDR2 ANQGSEA. The CDR3 is 13 amino acids. The CDR3 sequence: CSVDPVSEDTQYF. The CDR3 bases are TGCAGCGTTGATCCGGTGTCCGAAGATACGCAGTATTTT.

This chain connects TRBV25-1 to TRBJ2-5; no clear D gene. This CDR3 spans 12 amino acids. Per the germline V gene, CDR1 is MGHDK and CDR2 is SYGVNS. The V gene lost 6 bases and the J gene lost 4 bases, with 9 bases spanning the gap. CDR3 protein: CASSLRGETQYF. The DNA for the CDR3 is TGTGCCAGCAGCCTGCGCGGAGAGACCCAGTACTTC.

The CDR3 coding sequence is TGCAGCGTTCAAGGACAGGGCGGAGGGACAGATACGCAGTATTTT. Translating gives CSVQGQGGGTDTQYF. This chain joins TRBV29-1 and TRBJ2-3; 8 bases are a match to TRBD1. The V and J ends lost 5 bases and 3 bases, in that order; junction bases with no gene match: 10. Per germline, CDR1 SQVTM and CDR2 ANQGSEA. The CDR3 loop spans 15 amino acids.

This clone has a handful of counts. The gene calls are TRBV29-1 and TRBJ1-2; D gene ambiguous. The CDR3 is made up of 14 amino acids. Trimming left V 0 bases short and J 4 bases short, with 12 bases between. Germline V gene data show CDR1 as SQVTM and CDR2 as ANQGSEA. CDR3 sequence: CSVEDPVRLYGYTF. In DNA form, the CDR3 reads TGCAGCGTTGAAGATCCGGTGAGGCTCTATGGCTACACCTTC.